This T cell receptor beta chain was obtained from a study of blood T cell repertoires in COVID-19 (dated by TCRdb to the early 2020s). In terms of the full investigation: Collaborator samples came from the United States, Italy and Spain and covered acute and convalescent phases of COVID-19. The material from the prospective study consisted of cDNA or gDNA derived from T cells, B-cell-depleted T cells, or PBMCs. The dataset comprised deeply sampled blood TCRbeta repertoires from subjects exposed to, actively infected with, or recovered from COVID-19. The repertoires were released in a freely available public database meant as a resource for research on the immune response to SARS-CoV-2. The samples were drawn from the first 160 participants of the ongoing ImmuneRACE study and from 1,254 subjects provided by 6 global collaborators. A de-identified subject ID, COVID-19 status, age in years and sex were almost always included in the sample metadata. Where available, HLA class I and class II types were taken from metadata supplied by the sample provider and were not determined by assay-based typing.

TCRbeta CDR3 regions were amplified from genomic DNA using the immunoSEQ Assay, a bias-controlled multiplex PCR. For the original study's pipeline: Nucleated cell counts per sample were estimated from amplification of reference gene primers within the assay. To quantify the absolute abundance of each unique TCRbeta CDR3 rearrangement, sequence reads were collapsed and filtered. For each sample, productive Simpson clonality was calculated as the square root of Simpson's diversity index across productive rearrangements. TCRdb's version of the immuneACCESS table is confined to in-frame rearrangements and falls short of the full clone set. An unresolved V gene accounts for under half of the shortfall where checked; the remainder is of unknown origin. D and trimming were read from the DNA, whereas the V and J calls and clone size are those reported in that table. This sample comprises 200,000 or so clones, about 82% of them detected only once. The ten top clones hold under 5.5% of the sample.

The paper as a whole reports these results and caveats: The quantity of clinical and demographic metadata differed by source and by participant and was supplied without curation.

Each collaborating institution followed its own protocols to collect whole blood in K2EDTA tubes. For TCRbeta analysis, collaborators shipped samples in one of three forms: frozen whole blood, isolated PBMCs, or DNA extracted from either of those sample types. Concerning this clone itself: Its antigen remains undetermined. No quality values exist for individual bases; no much larger clone is one base distant.

The germline V gene (reference sequence) sets CDR1 to MNHEY and CDR2 to SMNVEV. The CDR3 covers 17 residues, taking in both the cysteine and the phenylalanine. Only CDR3 DNA remains: 51 bases, in frame from the first base. From V the trimming removes 5 bases and from J it removes 9 bases, while the gene matches leave 18 bases of the junction unaccounted for. The sequence was collected from a woman between 25 and 40 years old with acute or convalescent COVID-19. The chain is encoded by TRBV27 joined to TRBJ2-1, with TRBD2 identical over 8 junction bases. Sequencing was done on a sample of peripheral blood. The sequenced DNA is TGTGCCAGCAGTCCCCGTCGTATCGGCGGGAGGCCGTCTGAGCAGTTCTTC. It encodes CASSPRRIGGRPSEQFF.